This TCR beta chain was captured in a study of T cell responses to AZD1222 COVID-19 vaccine. Findings and limits, study-wide: At study baseline, merely several AZD1222 recipients were seropositive.

Of note for this clone: Its specificity is not known.

TCRdb's table, derived via immunoSEQ multiplex PCR, lists solely in-frame clones and lacks some. The sample has roughly 140,000 clones; around nine tenths are singletons. The CDR3 totals 14 residues. Germline-derived CDR1 and CDR2 are SGHTA and FQGNSA. The V gene lost 4 bases and the J gene lost 0 bases, with 7 bases spanning the gap. The sequencing here drew on peripheral blood, taken on day 0 of AZD1222 vaccination. The source of this sequence is an adult in good health. The chain uses TRBV7-2 and TRBJ2-1; no clear D gene. CDR3 nucleotides: TGTGCCAGCAGCTCGATGAACTCCTACAATGAGCAGTTCTTC. As protein: CASSSMNSYNEQFF. Full variable domain (outside the CDR3, taken from reference TRBV7-2 and TRBJ2-1): GAGVSQSPSNKVTEKGKDVELRCDPISGHTALYWYRQSLGQGLEFLIYFQGNSAPDKSGLPSDRFSAERTGGSVSTLTIQRTQQEDSAVYLCASSSMNSYNEQFFGPGTRLTVL.